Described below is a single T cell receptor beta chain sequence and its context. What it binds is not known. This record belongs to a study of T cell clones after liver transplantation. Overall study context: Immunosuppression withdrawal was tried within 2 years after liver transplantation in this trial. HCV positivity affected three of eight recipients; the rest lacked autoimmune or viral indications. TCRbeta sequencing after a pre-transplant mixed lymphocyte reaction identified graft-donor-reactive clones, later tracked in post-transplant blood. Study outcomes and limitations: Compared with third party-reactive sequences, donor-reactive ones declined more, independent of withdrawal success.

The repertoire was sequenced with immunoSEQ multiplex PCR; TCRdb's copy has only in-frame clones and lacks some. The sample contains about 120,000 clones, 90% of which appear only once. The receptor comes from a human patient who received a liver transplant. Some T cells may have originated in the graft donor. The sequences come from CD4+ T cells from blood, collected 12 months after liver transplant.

CDR3 protein: CASSPGQGLETQYF. The CDR3 bases are TGTGCCAGCTCCCCTGGACAGGGTTTGGAGACCCAGTACTTC. V usage is TRBV18 and J usage is TRBJ2-5; 8 nucleotides line up with TRBD1. Per the germline V gene, CDR1 is KGHSH and CDR2 is LQKENI. V was pared by 6 bases and J by 5 bases, with 8 bases of the junction left unmatched. The CDR3 loop spans 14 amino acids.